Below, 31 T cell receptor beta chains from the same sample are listed, as sequenced in a study of T cell responses to AZD1222 COVID-19 vaccine. TCRdb's copy holds only in-frame clones and misses some; the assay was immunoSEQ multiplex PCR. This sample has some 130,000 clones, with roughly 90% found just once. Sample: peripheral blood, taken on day 0 of AZD1222 vaccination. These receptors came from an adult in good health.

This chain joins TRBV27 and TRBJ1-2; D gene unclear. V was trimmed by 3 bases and J by 0 bases, leaving 14 bases between them. This CDR3 contains 16 residues. Germline V gives CDR1 MNHEY, CDR2 SMNVEV (reference sequence). CDR3 sequence reads: CASSFGQPRANYGYTF. The CDR3 bases are TGTGCCAGCAGTTTTGGGCAGCCTCGAGCTAACTATGGCTACACCTTC.

The CDR3 protein is CSMRAVSQKNTEAFF. The CDR3 DNA sequence: TGCAGCATGAGGGCCGTCTCGCAGAAGAACACTGAAGCTTTCTTT. This chain joins TRBV29-1 and TRBJ1-1, with D unclear. The V gene lost 8 bases and the J gene lost 1 base, with 20 bases spanning the gap. This CDR3 region has 15 residues. The V gene's germline CDR1 is SQVTM and CDR2 ANQGSEA. The entire variable domain, with the rest obtained from reference TRBV29-1 and TRBJ1-1, is as follows: SAVISQKPSRDICQRGTSLTIQCQVDSQVTMMFWYRQQPGQSLTLIATANQGSEATYESGFVIDKFPISRPNLTFSTLTVSNMSPEDSSIYLCSMRAVSQKNTEAFFGQGTRLTVV.

This chain links TRBV12-3 or TRBV12-4 with TRBJ1-5; D not resolved. Trimming stripped 2 bases from V and 5 bases from J, with 7 bases between. The CDR3 extends over 13 amino acids. The CDR3 nucleotides read TGTGCCAGCAGTTTATTCTCGGATCAGCCCCAGCATTTT. Amino acid sequence: CASSLFSDQPQHF.

The gene calls are TRBV5-8 and TRBJ2-2; unclear D gene. The CDR3 totals 17 residues. CDR1 is SGHTS, CDR2 YDEGEE, per germline. The V end lost 2 bases, the J end lost 5 bases, and 19 bases lay between the germline ends. The CDR3 DNA reads as TGTGCCAGCAGCTTAAAAGGACGCATCACTTCAACCGGGGAGCTGTTTTTT. It codes for CASSLKGRITSTGELFF.

The chain uses TRBV18 and TRBJ2-2, with 7 bases matching TRBD2. The ends lost 2 bases at V and 1 base at J; junction bases unmatched: 7. The CDR3 has 17 amino acids. CDR1 and CDR2 from the germline V gene are KGHSH and LQKENI. The CDR3 DNA sequence: TGTGCCAGCTCACCAAGGGGCGCGGGGGAGAACACCGGGGAGCTGTTTTTT. This codes for CASSPRGAGENTGELFF.

The rearrangement uses TRBV6-5 and TRBJ1-5, with TRBD1 as a possible D gene (5 bases). Trimming pared 2 bases from V and 6 bases from J, leaving 17 bases between. The CDR3 has 16 amino acids. From germline, CDR1 is MNHEY and CDR2 SVGAGI. CDR3 in DNA: TGTGCCAGCAGTTACACGTGGGGGTTGTTGGGTCAGCCCCAGCATTTT. Protein product: CASSYTWGLLGQPQHF.

This chain uses TRBV4-2 with TRBJ2-5; 7 bases line up with TRBD2. Germline V gene lookup returns CDR1 LGHNA and CDR2 YNFKEQ. The ends lost 0 bases at V and 5 bases at J; junction bases unmatched: 9. CDR3 length: 16 residues. The CDR3 region has the DNA TGTGCCAGCAGCCAAGAAGGAGGGGACTACGCGGAGACCCAGTACTTC. This gives the protein CASSQEGGDYAETQYF.

The chain carries TRBV6-5 and TRBJ1-2; D perhaps matches TRBD1 (6 bases). This CDR3 region has 14 residues. Trimming took 3 bases from V and 6 from J, leaving 14 bases between them. Germline lookup yields CDR1 MNHEY and CDR2 SVGAGI. This CDR3 is CASSYLQGQDGYTF. The DNA for the CDR3 is TGTGCCAGCAGTTATTTGCAGGGGCAGGATGGCTACACCTTC.

This clone was observed once. The chain is built from TRBV7-9 and TRBJ2-7; 7 nucleotides align to TRBD2. The germline V gene has CDR1 SEHNR and CDR2 FQNEAQ (reference sequence). V lost 7 bases to trimming and J lost 4 bases; unmatched junction nucleotides: 13. The CDR3 totals 15 residues. The CDR3 bases are TGTGCCAGCAAAATGGGCAGCGGGGAGGAGTACGAGCAGTACTTC. As protein: CASKMGSGEEYEQYF. Based on the CDR3 plus reference TRBV7-9 and TRBJ2-7, the full variable domain is DTGVSQNPRHKITKRGQNVTFRCDPISEHNRLYWYRQTLGQGPEFLTYFQNEAQLEKSRLLSDRFSAERPKGSFSTLEIQRTEQGDSAMYLCASKMGSGEEYEQYFGPGTRLTVT.

The chain carries TRBV3-1 (or the pseudogene TRBV3-2) and TRBJ1-2; 9 bases align to TRBD1. The CDR3 is 15 amino acids. Germline V CDR1 and CDR2: LGHDT, YNNKEL (reference sequence). The ends lost 5 bases at V and 4 bases at J; junction bases unmatched: 8. The chain's CDR3 is CASSVTGGVVYGYTF. Here the CDR3 DNA reads TGTGCCAGCAGCGTAACAGGGGGCGTTGTCTATGGCTACACCTTC.

This sequence joins TRBV6-2 or TRBV6-3 and TRBJ1-6; TRBD1 is a possible D gene (5 bases). The CDR3 contains 14 residues. CDR1 is MNHEY, CDR2 SVGEGT, per germline. Trimming removed 3 bases at V and 10 bases at J, with 13 bases between. The CDR3 DNA follows: TGTGCCAGCAGTTATGGGGGGGAGTGGTCACCCCTCCACTTT. This gives the protein CASSYGGEWSPLHF.

V gene TRBV3-1 (or the pseudogene TRBV3-2) combines with J gene TRBJ2-3, with no clear D. V lost 2 bases and J 6 bases, leaving 21 bases between the germline ends. The CDR3 is 17 residues long. In germline, CDR1 is LGHDT, CDR2 YNNKEL (reference sequence). The DNA for the CDR3 is TGTGCCAGCAGCCAACAACCTCTACCTACCACGCGGGATACGCAGTATTTT. It specifies CASSQQPLPTTRDTQYF.

CDR3: CASSLVGTGSGNTIYF. The CDR3 nucleotides are TGTGCCAGCAGTCTCGTAGGCACCGGCTCTGGAAACACCATATATTTT. V is TRBV27 and J is TRBJ1-3; D is undetermined. Trimming took off 5 bases at V and 0 bases at J, with 14 bases between the two ends. Germline lookup yields CDR1 MNHEY and CDR2 SMNVEV (reference sequence). This CDR3 spans 16 amino acids.

Comments on this clone: A read error may account for a junction end that differs from germline. V gene TRBV6-5 combines with J gene TRBJ2-4; a possible D gene is TRBD1 (6 bases). Germline CDR1 MNHEY, CDR2 SVGAGI. The CDR3 has 15 residues. This chain's CDR3 is CASSLNRDTKNIQCF. Here the CDR3 DNA reads TGTGCCAGCAGTCTAAACCGGGACACAAAAAACATTCAGTGCTTC.

The V and J genes are TRBV19 and TRBJ1-5, with D unresolved. The CDR3 consists of 15 residues. CDR1 is LNHDA and CDR2 is SQIVND in the germline V gene (reference sequence). Deletions cut 7 bases from V and 0 bases from J, with 13 bases between. CDR3 bases: TGTGCCAGTACCCCGGACGGGGATAGCAATCAGCCCCAGCATTTT. Protein sequence: CASTPDGDSNQPQHF. The variable domain in full, completed from reference TRBV19 and TRBJ1-5, reads DGGITQSPKYLFRKEGQNVTLSCEQNLNHDAMYWYRQDPGQGLRLIYYSQIVNDFQKGDIAEGYSVSREKKESFPLTVTSAQKNPTAFYLCASTPDGDSNQPQHFGDGTRLSIL.

The genes are TRBV5-4 and TRBJ2-4; the D is unclear. V was cut by 1 base and J by 1 base, with 15 bases left in between. Germline values: CDR1 SGHNT, CDR2 YYREEE (reference sequence). This CDR3 spans 17 amino acids. The CDR3 sequence is CASSLIGQASAKNIQYF. DNA of the CDR3: TGTGCCAGCAGCTTGATCGGGCAGGCCTCGGCCAAAAACATTCAGTACTTC.

The chain carries TRBV7-9 and TRBJ1-1; D unresolved. Germline CDR1 and CDR2: SEHNR and FQNEAQ (reference sequence). V lost 1 base to trimming and J lost 1 base, with 10 bases between them. The CDR3 loop spans 15 amino acids. The CDR3 DNA reads as TGTGCCAGCAGCTTAGTTGGAGCCCCGAACACTGAAGCTTTCTTT. It is translated as CASSLVGAPNTEAFF.

The CDR3 DNA reads TGCGCCAGCAGCCAACAGGGCCGGGGGTATAATTCACCCCTCCACTTT. This translates into CASSQQGRGYNSPLHF. V is TRBV4-1 and J is TRBJ1-6, with D perhaps TRBD1 (5 bases). Germline-derived CDR1 and CDR2 are MGHRA and YSYEKL. The CDR3 spans 16 residues. The V end lost 2 bases, the J end lost 4 bases, and 12 bases lay between the germline ends.

The genes are TRBV6-6 and TRBJ1-3; 9 bases fit TRBD1. CDR1 MNHNY and CDR2 SVGAGI come from the germline V gene (reference sequence). Germline trimming cut 7 bases from V and 7 bases from J; bases unmatched to any gene: 11. The CDR3 runs 15 residues. The CDR3 coding sequence is TGTGCCAGCACCCCTGTCGGGACAGGGTGGAACACCATATATTTT. Translating gives CASTPVGTGWNTIYF.

This clone has a single count. The J gene is TRBJ1-4, the V gene TRBV19; 7 bases agree with TRBD1. CDR3 size: 14 residues. With V trimmed by 4 bases and J by 6 bases, 5 bases remained unmatched. Germline CDR1 LNHDA, CDR2 SQIVND (reference sequence). CDR3 amino acids: CASSTGTADEKLFF. In nucleotides, the CDR3 is TGTGCCAGTAGTACCGGGACAGCCGATGAAAAACTGTTTTTT.

This chain joins TRBV4-1 and TRBJ2-7, with D unresolved. CDR1 is MGHRA, CDR2 YSYEKL, per germline. The CDR3 runs 13 residues. V lost 4 bases and J 2 bases, leaving 9 bases between the germline ends. The CDR3 DNA reads TGCGCCAGCAGCCTCGCCCTTACCTACGAGCAGTACTTC. Amino acids: CASSLALTYEQYF.

The chain employs TRBV4-3 and TRBJ2-7; 7 bases fit TRBD2. The trim removed 1 base at V and 0 bases at J, leaving 3 bases unmatched. CDR1 and CDR2 from the germline V gene are LGHNA and YSLEER. This CDR3 comprises 15 residues. The chain's CDR3 is CASSQGRGSSYEQYF. The CDR3 bases are TGCGCCAGCAGCCAAGGGCGGGGGAGCTCCTACGAGCAGTACTTC.

V and J are TRBV5-4 and TRBJ2-3; D gene unclear. Germline values: CDR1 SGHNT, CDR2 YYREEE (reference sequence). V shed 1 base and J shed 0 bases, with 18 bases lying between them. The CDR3 is 18 residues long. The CDR3 here is CASSLRRGGDPSTDTQYF. In DNA, the CDR3 is TGTGCCAGCAGCTTGAGAAGAGGCGGAGACCCTAGCACAGATACGCAGTATTTT.

This chain uses TRBV5-4 with TRBJ2-7; TRBD1 aligns across 8 bases. CDR1 is SGHNT and CDR2 is YYREEE in the germline V gene (reference sequence). CDR3 length: 16 amino acids. V lost 4 bases and J lost 6; bases outside the gene matches: 15. The CDR3 bases are TGTGCCAGCAGCCCGGACAGGGACTCCTTCCCACGCGAGCAGTACTTC. Protein product: CASSPDRDSFPREQYF.

This chain joins TRBV5-1 and TRBJ2-3, with D uncertain. The germline V gene encodes CDR1 SGHRS and CDR2 YFSETQ. The germline V and J ends were trimmed by 0 bases and 6 bases, with 17 bases remaining between them. The CDR3 length is 16 residues. CDR3 amino acids: CASSLDGFPLRDTQYF. The CDR3 region has the DNA TGCGCCAGCAGCTTGGATGGGTTTCCCCTCCGGGATACGCAGTATTTT. Looking up the rest from reference TRBV5-1 and TRBJ2-3 gives the full variable domain: KAGVTQTPRYLIKTRGQQVTLSCSPISGHRSVSWYQQTPGQGLQFLFEYFSETQRNKGNFPGRFSGRQFSNSRSEMNVSTLELGDSALYLCASSLDGFPLRDTQYFGPGTRLTVL.

The rearrangement links TRBV24-1 to TRBJ2-7, with D unclear. The length of the CDR3 is 13 residues. The V and J ends lost 7 bases and 2 bases respectively, with 11 bases between them. CDR1 is KGHDR, CDR2 SFDVKD, per germline. The CDR3 DNA sequence: TGTGCCACCAGCGACCCCCACACCTACGAGCAGTACTTC. It translates to CATSDPHTYEQYF.

The chain joins TRBV6-6 to TRBJ1-2, with 10 bases identical to TRBD1. The germline V gene has CDR1 MNHNY and CDR2 SVGAGI (reference sequence). The V segment lost 6 bases and the J segment 8 bases; nucleotides outside the gene matches: 9. The CDR3 runs 14 residues. Here the CDR3 reads CASSPWDRGPGYTF. The CDR3 DNA reads as TGTGCCAGCAGCCCCTGGGACAGGGGACCGGGCTACACCTTC.

This chain joins TRBV27 and TRBJ1-2, with TRBD1 matching over 9 bases. V was pared by 5 bases and J by 6 bases, with 4 bases of the junction left unmatched. Germline V gene data show CDR1 as MNHEY and CDR2 as SMNVEV (reference sequence). The CDR3 is 13 amino acids. The CDR3 bases are TGTGCCAGCAGTCTGGACAGGGGTGATGGCTACACCTTC. It codes for CASSLDRGDGYTF.

This clone was found many times. J is TRBJ2-7 and V is TRBV27, with D hard to call. Per germline, CDR1 MNHEY and CDR2 SMNVEV (reference sequence). The CDR3 sequence is 15 residues long. Trimming took 7 bases from V and 1 from J, leaving 17 bases between them. CDR3 amino acids: CASTPGNGRSYEQYF. In DNA form, the CDR3 reads TGTGCCAGCACTCCTGGGAACGGGCGGTCCTACGAGCAGTACTTC.

The rearrangement joins TRBV14 to TRBJ1-2, with a possible D match to TRBD1 (5 bases). The V end lost 2 bases, the J end lost 3 bases, and 10 bases lay between the germline ends. The CDR3 loop spans 14 amino acids. The V gene's germline CDR1 is SGHDN and CDR2 FVKESK. The CDR3 here is CASSQLGGDYGYTF. CDR3 bases: TGTGCCAGCAGCCAATTGGGAGGGGACTATGGCTACACCTTC.

The chain carries TRBV14 and TRBJ2-3, with 7 nucleotides matching TRBD1. Unmatched junction bases numbered 13, after V lost 5 bases and J lost 2 bases. There are 17 residues in the CDR3. Germline values: CDR1 SGHDN, CDR2 FVKESK. The CDR3 DNA follows: TGTGCCAGCAGCTTTTCCGTTGGGACAGTGAACACAGATACGCAGTATTTT. Its translation: CASSFSVGTVNTDTQYF.